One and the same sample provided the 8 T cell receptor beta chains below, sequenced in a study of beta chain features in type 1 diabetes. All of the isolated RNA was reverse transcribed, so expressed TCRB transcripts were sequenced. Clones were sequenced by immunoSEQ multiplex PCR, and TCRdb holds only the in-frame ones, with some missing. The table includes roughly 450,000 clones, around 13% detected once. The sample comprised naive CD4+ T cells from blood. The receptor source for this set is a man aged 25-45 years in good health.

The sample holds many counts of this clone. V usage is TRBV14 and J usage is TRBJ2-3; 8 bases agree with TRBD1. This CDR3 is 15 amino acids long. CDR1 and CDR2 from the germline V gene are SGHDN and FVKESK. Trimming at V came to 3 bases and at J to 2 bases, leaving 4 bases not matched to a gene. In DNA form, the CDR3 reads TGTGCCAGCAGCCATACAGGGGGGCACACAGATACGCAGTATTTT. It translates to CASSHTGGHTDTQYF.

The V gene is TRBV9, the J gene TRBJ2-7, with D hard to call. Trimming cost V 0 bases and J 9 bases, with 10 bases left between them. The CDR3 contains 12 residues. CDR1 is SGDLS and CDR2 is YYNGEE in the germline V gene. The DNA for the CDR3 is TGTGCCAGCAGCGTAGCTGACGGTTTGCAGTACTTC. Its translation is CASSVADGLQYF.

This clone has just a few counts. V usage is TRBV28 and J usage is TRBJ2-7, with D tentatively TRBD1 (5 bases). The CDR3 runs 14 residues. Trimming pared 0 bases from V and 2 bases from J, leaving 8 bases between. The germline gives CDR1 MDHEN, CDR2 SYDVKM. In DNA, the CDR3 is TGTGCCAGCAGTTTATGGCAGGGCACCTACGAGCAGTACGTC. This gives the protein CASSLWQGTYEQYV.

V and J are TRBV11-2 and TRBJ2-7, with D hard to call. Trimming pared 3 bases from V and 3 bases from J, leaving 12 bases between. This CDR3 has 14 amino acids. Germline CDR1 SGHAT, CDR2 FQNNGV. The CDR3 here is CASSFLPGHYEQYV. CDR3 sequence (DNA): TGTGCCAGCAGCTTCCTCCCCGGGCACTACGAGCAGTACGTC.

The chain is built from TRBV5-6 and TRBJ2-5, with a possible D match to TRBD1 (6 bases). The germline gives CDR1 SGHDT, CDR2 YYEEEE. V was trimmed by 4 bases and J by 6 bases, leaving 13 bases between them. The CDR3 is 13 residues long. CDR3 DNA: TGTGCCAGCAGCGTAACAGGGATAAAGACCCAGTACTTC. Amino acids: CASSVTGIKTQYF.

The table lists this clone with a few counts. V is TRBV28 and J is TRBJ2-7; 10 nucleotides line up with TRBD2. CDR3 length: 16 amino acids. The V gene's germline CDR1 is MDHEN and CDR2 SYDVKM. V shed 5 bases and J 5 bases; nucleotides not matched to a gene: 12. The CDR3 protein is CASSLPTGTSDHEQYV. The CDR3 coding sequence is TGTGCCAGCAGTCTGCCGACCGGGACTAGCGACCACGAGCAGTACGTC.

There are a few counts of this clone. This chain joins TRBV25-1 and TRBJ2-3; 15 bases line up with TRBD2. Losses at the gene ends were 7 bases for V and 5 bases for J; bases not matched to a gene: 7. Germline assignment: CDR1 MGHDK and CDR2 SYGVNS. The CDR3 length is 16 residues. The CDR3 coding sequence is TGTGCCAGCATTGGAGTGGGACTAGCGGGAGGAGATACGCAGTATTTT. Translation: CASIGVGLAGGDTQYF.

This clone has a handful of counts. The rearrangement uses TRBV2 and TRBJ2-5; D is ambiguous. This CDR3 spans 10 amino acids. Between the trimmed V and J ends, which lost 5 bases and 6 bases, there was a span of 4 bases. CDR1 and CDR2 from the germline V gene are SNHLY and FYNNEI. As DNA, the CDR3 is TGTGCCAGCAGTCTAAAGACCCAGTACTTC. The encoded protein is CASSLKTQYF.